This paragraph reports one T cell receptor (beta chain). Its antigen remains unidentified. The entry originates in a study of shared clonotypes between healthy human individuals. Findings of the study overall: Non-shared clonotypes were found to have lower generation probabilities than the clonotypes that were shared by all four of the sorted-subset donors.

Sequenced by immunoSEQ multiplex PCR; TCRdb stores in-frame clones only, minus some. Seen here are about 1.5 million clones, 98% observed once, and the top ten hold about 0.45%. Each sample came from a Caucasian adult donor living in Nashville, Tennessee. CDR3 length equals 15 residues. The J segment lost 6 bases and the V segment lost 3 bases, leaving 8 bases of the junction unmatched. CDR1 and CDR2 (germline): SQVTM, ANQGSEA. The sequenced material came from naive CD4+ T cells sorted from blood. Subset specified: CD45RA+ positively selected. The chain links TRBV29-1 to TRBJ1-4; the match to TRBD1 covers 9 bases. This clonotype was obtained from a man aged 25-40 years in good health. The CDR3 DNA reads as TGCAGCGTTGAGGGTACAGGGGGCGATTATGAAAAACTGTTTTTT. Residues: CSVEGTGGDYEKLFF.